This T cell receptor (beta chain) was recorded in a study of human versus mouse CDR3 diversity and MHC coevolution. Regarding this clone: Its antigen remains unknown.

Germline loops: CDR1 GTSNPN, CDR2 SVGIG (reference sequence). The V gene lost 4 bases and the J gene lost 3 bases, with 10 bases spanning the gap. The CDR3 contains 13 residues. Sequencing was performed with immunoSEQ multiplex PCR; in TCRdb, only in-frame clones are kept and a portion is missing. Here the sample spans 50,000 to 65,000 clones, roughly 93% being singletons. Study observations and caveats: The lowest clonal inequality scores came from most of the three human donors. Compared with mice, human CDR3s carried more deletions and insertions on average.

The chain is built from TRBV30 and TRBJ1-3; D is unclear. The sample comprised naive CD4+ T cells from blood. Noted subset: CD45RO-negative CD62L-positive naive CD4 T cells. This receptor was obtained from a person aged 55-75 years in good health. CDR3 residues: CAWTTVFGNTIYF. The CDR3 DNA reads as TGTGCCTGGACCACAGTATTTGGAAACACCATATATTTT. The variable domain in full, completed from reference TRBV30 and TRBJ1-3, reads SQTIHQWPATLVQPVGSPLSLECTVEGTSNPNLYWYRQAAGRGLQLLFYSVGIGQISSEVPQNLSASRPQDRQFILSSKKLLLSDSGFYLCAWTTVFGNTIYFGEGSWLTVV.